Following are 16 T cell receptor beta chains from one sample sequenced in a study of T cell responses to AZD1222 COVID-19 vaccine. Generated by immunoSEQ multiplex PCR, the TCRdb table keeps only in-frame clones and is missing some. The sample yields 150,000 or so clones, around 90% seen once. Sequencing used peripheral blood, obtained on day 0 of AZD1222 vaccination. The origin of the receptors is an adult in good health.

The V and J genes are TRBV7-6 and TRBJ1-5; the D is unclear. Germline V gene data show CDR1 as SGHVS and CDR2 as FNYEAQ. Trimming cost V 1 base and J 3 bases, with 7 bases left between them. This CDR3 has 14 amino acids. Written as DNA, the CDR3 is TGTGCCAGCAGCTTAGGGGCAATCAATCAGCCCCAGCATTTT. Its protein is CASSLGAINQPQHF. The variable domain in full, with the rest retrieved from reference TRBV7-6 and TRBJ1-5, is GAGVSQSPRYKVTKRGQDVALRCDPISGHVSLYWYRQALGQGPEFLTYFNYEAQQDKSGLPNDRFSAERPEGSISTLTIQRTEQRDSAMYRCASSLGAINQPQHFGDGTRLSIL.

CDR3 sequence reads: CATSGLRVRSATNEKLFF. The CDR3 DNA is TGTGCCACCAGTGGCCTCAGGGTAAGGTCCGCAACTAATGAAAAACTGTTTTTT. This chain connects TRBV24-1 to TRBJ1-4; weak D call: TRBD1 (5 bases). The CDR3 runs to 18 residues. The V and J ends lost 5 bases and 0 bases respectively, with 18 bases between them. CDR1 and CDR2 (germline): KGHDR, SFDVKD.

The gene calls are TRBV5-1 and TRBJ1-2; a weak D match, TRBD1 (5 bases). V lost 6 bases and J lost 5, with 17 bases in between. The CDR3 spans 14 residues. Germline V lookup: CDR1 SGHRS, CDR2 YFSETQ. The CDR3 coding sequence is TGCGCCAGCACCGGGGGGGATACAATTTATGGCTACACCTTC. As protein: CASTGGDTIYGYTF. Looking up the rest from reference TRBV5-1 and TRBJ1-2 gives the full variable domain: KAGVTQTPRYLIKTRGQQVTLSCSPISGHRSVSWYQQTPGQGLQFLFEYFSETQRNKGNFPGRFSGRQFSNSRSEMNVSTLELGDSALYLCASTGGDTIYGYTFGSGTRLTVV.

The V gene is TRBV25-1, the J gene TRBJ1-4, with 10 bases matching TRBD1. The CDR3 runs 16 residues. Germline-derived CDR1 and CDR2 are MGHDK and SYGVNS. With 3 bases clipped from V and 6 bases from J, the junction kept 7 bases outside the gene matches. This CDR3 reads CASSESRTGGDEKLFF. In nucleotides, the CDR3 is TGTGCCAGCAGTGAGTCCCGGACAGGGGGAGATGAAAAACTGTTTTTT.

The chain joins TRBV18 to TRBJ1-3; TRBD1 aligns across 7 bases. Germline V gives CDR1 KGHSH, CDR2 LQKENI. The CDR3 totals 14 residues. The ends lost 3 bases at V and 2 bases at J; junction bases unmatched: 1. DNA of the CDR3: TGTGCCAGCTCACCGACAGGGACTGGAAACACCATATATTTT. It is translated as CASSPTGTGNTIYF.

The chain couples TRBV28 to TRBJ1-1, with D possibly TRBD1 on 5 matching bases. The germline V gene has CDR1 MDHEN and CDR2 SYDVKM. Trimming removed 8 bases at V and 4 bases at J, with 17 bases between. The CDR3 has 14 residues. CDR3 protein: CASRSTQGPTEAFF. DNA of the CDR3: TGTGCCAGCCGAAGCACGCAGGGTCCCACTGAAGCTTTCTTT.

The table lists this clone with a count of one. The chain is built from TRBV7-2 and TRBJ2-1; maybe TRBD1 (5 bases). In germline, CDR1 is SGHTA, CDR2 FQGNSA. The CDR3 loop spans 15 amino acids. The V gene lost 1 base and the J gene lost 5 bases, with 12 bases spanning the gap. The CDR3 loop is CASSLVEAGNNEQFF. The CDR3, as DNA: TGTGCCAGCAGCTTAGTAGAGGCAGGGAACAATGAGCAGTTCTTC.

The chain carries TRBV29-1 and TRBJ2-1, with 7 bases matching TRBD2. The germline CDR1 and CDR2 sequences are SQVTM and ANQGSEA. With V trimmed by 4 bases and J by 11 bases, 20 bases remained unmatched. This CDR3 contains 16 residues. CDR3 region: CSVAPPPGTTQQKQFF. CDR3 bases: TGCAGCGTTGCCCCCCCGCCCGGGACTACCCAGCAGAAGCAGTTCTTC.

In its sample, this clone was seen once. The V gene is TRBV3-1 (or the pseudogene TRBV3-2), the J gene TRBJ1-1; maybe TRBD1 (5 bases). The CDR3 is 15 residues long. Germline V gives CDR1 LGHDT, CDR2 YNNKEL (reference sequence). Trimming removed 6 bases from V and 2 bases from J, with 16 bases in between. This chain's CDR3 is CASRWGTETNTEAFF. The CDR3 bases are TGTGCCAGCAGGTGGGGGACGGAAACTAACACTGAAGCTTTCTTT.

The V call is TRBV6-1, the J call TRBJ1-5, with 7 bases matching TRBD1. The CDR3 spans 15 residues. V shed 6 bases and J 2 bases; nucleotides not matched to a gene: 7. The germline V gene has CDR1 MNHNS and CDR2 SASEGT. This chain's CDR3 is CASRGQVAGNQPQHF. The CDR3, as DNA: TGTGCCAGCAGAGGACAGGTTGCGGGCAATCAGCCCCAGCATTTT.

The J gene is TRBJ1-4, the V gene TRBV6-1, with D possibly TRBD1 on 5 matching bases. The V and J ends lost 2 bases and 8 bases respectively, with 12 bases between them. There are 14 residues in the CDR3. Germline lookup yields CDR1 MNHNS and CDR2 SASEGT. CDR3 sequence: CASSERQGEEKLFF. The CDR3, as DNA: TGTGCCAGCAGTGAAAGGCAGGGTGAGGAAAAACTGTTTTTT.

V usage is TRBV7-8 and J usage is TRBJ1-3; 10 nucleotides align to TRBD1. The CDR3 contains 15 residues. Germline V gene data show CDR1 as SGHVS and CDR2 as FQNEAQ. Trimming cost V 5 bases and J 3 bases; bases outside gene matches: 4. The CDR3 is CASSPGTGVGNTIYF. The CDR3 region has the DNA TGTGCCAGCAGCCCCGGGACAGGGGTTGGAAACACCATATATTTT.

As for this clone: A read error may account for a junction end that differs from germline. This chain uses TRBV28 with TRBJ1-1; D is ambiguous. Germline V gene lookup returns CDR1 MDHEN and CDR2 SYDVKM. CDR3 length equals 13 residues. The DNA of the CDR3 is TGTGCCAGCAGTTTAGCGTCCTACACTGAAGTTTTCTTT. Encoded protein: CASSLASYTEVFF.

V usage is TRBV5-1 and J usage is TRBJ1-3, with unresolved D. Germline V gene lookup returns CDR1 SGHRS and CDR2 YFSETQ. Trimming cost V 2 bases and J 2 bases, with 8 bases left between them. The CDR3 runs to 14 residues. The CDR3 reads CASSFGGPGNTIYF. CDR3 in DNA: TGCGCCAGCAGCTTCGGAGGGCCTGGAAACACCATATATTTT.

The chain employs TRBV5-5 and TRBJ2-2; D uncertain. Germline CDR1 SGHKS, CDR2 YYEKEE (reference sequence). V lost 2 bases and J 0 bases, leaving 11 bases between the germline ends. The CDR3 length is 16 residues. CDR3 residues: CASSFMGNANTGELFF. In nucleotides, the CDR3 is TGTGCCAGCAGCTTTATGGGAAACGCGAACACCGGGGAGCTGTTTTTT.

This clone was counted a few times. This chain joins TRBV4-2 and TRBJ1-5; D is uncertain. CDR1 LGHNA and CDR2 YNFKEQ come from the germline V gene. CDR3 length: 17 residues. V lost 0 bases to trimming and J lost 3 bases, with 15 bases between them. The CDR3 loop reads CASSQDASDSNNQPQHF. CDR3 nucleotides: TGTGCCAGCAGCCAAGACGCTTCGGACTCAAACAATCAGCCCCAGCATTTT.